The clone carrying this T cell receptor beta chain was detected many times. Its antigen remains unknown. The V end was cut by 1 base, the J end by 2 bases, with 5 bases between. This CDR3 is built from 13 residues. TCR beta CDR3 regions were amplified from RNA transcripts. HTBI primers served in a first-round RT-PCR, which a second-round multiplex PCR followed. Using its own MiXCR run on the multiplex PCR reads, TCRdb lists one record per CDR3 protein. The sample includes 350,000 to 400,000 distinct CDR3 sequences, about 16% seen only once; the top ten take more than 1.5%. The record originates from a study of Graves' ophthalmopathy and Graves' hyperthyroidism. Findings and limits, study-wide: Blood samples also showed most expanded thyroid clonotypes exceeding 0.001 frequency.

Under 3 months in duration, the ophthalmopathy in affected donors had moderate-to-severe activity, CAS ≥3 and NOSPECS ≥4. Other autoimmune diseases, uncontrolled infections, pregnancy or lactation excluded patients from enrollment. This sequence joins TRBV12-3 or TRBV12-4 and TRBJ2-5, with unresolved D. This receptor was taken from a woman in her late teens or twenties with Graves' ophthalmopathy. The specimen sequenced was peripheral blood. CDR3 protein: CASSLDSQETQYF. CDR3 bases: TGTGCCAGCAGTTTAGACAGTCAAGAGACCCAGTACTTC.